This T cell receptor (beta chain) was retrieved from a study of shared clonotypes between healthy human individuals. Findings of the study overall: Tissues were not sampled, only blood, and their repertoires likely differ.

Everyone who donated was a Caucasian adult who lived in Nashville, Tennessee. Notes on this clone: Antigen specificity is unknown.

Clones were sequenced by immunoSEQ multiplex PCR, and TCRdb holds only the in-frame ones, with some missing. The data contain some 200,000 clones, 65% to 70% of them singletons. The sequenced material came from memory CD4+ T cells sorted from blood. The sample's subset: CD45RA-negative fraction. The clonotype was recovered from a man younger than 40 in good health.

CDR3 residues: CASSRRGVAANEKLFF. The DNA of the CDR3 is TGCGCCAGCAGCCGCAGGGGGGTTGCAGCTAATGAAAAACTGTTTTTT. The chain carries TRBV5-1 and TRBJ1-4; 7 bases are a match to TRBD1. The CDR3 loop spans 16 amino acids. Germline-derived CDR1 and CDR2 are SGHRS and YFSETQ. J was trimmed by 3 bases and V by 4 bases; bases with no gene match: 9.